These 21 T cell receptor beta chains share one sample of origin, sequenced in a study of T-cell reconstitution after alpha-beta-depleted transplantation in children. Study findings and constraints: T-cell counts and diversity were attributed mostly to newly produced T cells one year after transplant.

The antigens these receptors bind are not known. Library preparation (for TCRbeta) was performed with unique molecular identifiers. TCRdb fed the PCR reads into MiXCR, producing one record per CDR3 protein. The sample comprises some 300,000 distinct CDR3 sequences, 7.5% to 9% of which are singletons, and over 7.5% rests with the top ten. The sequenced sample was peripheral blood, obtained 360 days after TCRalphabeta/CD19-depleted stem cell transplant. The receptors shown here come from a female patient aged 2-15 years who had a stem cell transplant for Fanconi anemia, so the T cells may come from the graft donor.

Many counts were recorded for this clonotype. CDR3 in amino acids: CASSDRQGKGYTF. The DNA for the CDR3 is TGCGCCAGCAGTGATCGTCAGGGGAAGGGGTACACCTTC. The rearrangement links TRBV10-1 to TRBJ1-2; maybe TRBD1 (6 bases). This CDR3 has 13 amino acids. Trimming cost V 3 bases and J 11 bases, with 16 bases left between them. In germline, CDR1 is WNHNN, CDR2 SYGVQD (reference sequence).

This clonotype has ten or more counts. The CDR3: CASSLLEPAGELFF. The CDR3 DNA sequence: TGCGCCAGCAGCTTGTTAGAGCCCGCCGGGGAGCTGTTTTTT. The rearrangement uses TRBV5-1 and TRBJ2-2; D is undetermined. The CDR3 consists of 14 residues. Trimming cost V 1 base and J 6 bases, with 10 bases left between them. Per the germline V gene, CDR1 is SGHRS and CDR2 is YFSETQ.

In this sample, this clonotype turned up a few times. The chain recombines TRBV5-6 with TRBJ2-5; D assignment may be TRBD1 or TRBD2 (6 bases each). Deletions cut 4 bases from V and 7 bases from J, with 20 bases between. The germline gives CDR1 SGHDT, CDR2 YYEEEE. There are 15 residues in the CDR3. CDR3 in DNA: TGTGCCAGCAGCCCGGTTGGGGGGCCATCGGGGACCCAGTACTTC. Translation gives CASSPVGGPSGTQYF.

This clonotype has at least ten counts. The chain uses TRBV20-1 and TRBJ2-3; 11 bases match TRBD1. Per germline, CDR1 DFQATT and CDR2 SNEGSKA (reference sequence). V gave up 4 bases and J gave up 0 bases; unmatched junction bases: 12. This CDR3 region has 18 residues. The CDR3 sequence: CSAKPRDRGSSSTDTQYF. CDR3 nucleotides: TGCAGTGCTAAGCCCCGGGACAGGGGGTCGTCTAGCACAGATACGCAGTATTTT.

This clonotype has more than one count but fewer than ten. This chain links TRBV9 with TRBJ2-1, with D tentatively TRBD1 (6 bases). Germline V gene sequence: CDR1 SGDLS, CDR2 YYNGEE. V gave up 4 bases and J gave up 7 bases, with 12 bases separating them. CDR3 length equals 13 residues. This chain's CDR3 is CASSRWQGNEQFF. The CDR3 DNA sequence: TGTGCCAGCAGCCGATGGCAGGGGAATGAGCAGTTCTTC.

The chain has TRBV28 and TRBJ2-7, with D maybe TRBD2 (7 bases). V was pared by 1 base and J by 7 bases, with 14 bases between. Germline V lookup: CDR1 MDHEN, CDR2 SYDVKM. This CDR3 region has 14 residues. This CDR3 reads CASSLLGGPGEQYF. DNA of the CDR3: TGTGCCAGCAGTTTATTGGGGGGGCCGGGGGAGCAGTACTTC.

The J gene is TRBJ2-5, the V gene TRBV7-9; 8 nucleotides agree with TRBD1. V lost 11 bases, J lost 5 bases, and 13 bases stayed unmatched. The CDR3 has 14 amino acids. Per the germline V gene, CDR1 is SEHNR and CDR2 is FQNEAQ (reference sequence). CDR3 sequence (DNA): TGTGCCGGGGAATTGGGACAGGATATGGAGACCCAGTACTTC. Protein product: CAGELGQDMETQYF.

The chain combines TRBV19 with TRBJ2-1; TRBD2 matches 11 bases. Unmatched junction bases numbered 5, after V lost 6 bases and J lost 4 bases. This CDR3 is built from 15 residues. The germline V gene encodes CDR1 LNHDA and CDR2 SQIVND (reference sequence). The CDR3 region is CASRLAGGLYNEQFF. The CDR3 DNA reads TGTGCCAGTAGATTAGCGGGGGGGCTTTACAATGAGCAGTTCTTC.

This clonotype appeared many times. CDR3 region: CSARDPLAGVGNEQFF. CDR3 DNA sequence: TGCAGTGCTAGAGACCCCCTAGCGGGGGTGGGGAATGAGCAGTTCTTC. V usage is TRBV20-1 and J usage is TRBJ2-1, with TRBD2 matching 10 bases. V shed 0 bases, J shed 7 bases, and the junction held 9 bases outside the gene matches. CDR3 length equals 16 residues. The germline V gene encodes CDR1 DFQATT and CDR2 SNEGSKA (reference sequence).

In this sample, this clonotype turned up many times. The junction shows a germline mismatch at one end, possibly a read error. The chain uses TRBV15 and TRBJ1-5; D not resolved. CDR3 size: 15 residues. CDR1 and CDR2 (germline): LNHNV, YYDKDF (reference sequence). In DNA, the CDR3 is TGTGCCACCAGCAGTACAAGTTATAGCCATCAGCCCCAGCATTTT. This codes for CATSSTSYSHQPQHF.

This clonotype was found many times. This sequence joins TRBV11-2 and TRBJ2-5; 7 bases line up with TRBD1. V was pared by 5 bases and J by 1 base, with 7 bases of the junction left unmatched. The CDR3 contains 15 residues. Germline lookup yields CDR1 SGHAT and CDR2 FQNNGV. The CDR3 is CASSQGDLRQETQYF. The DNA of the CDR3 is TGTGCCAGCAGCCAGGGGGACCTCCGCCAAGAGACCCAGTACTTC.

This clonotype appeared many times. This rearrangement joins TRBV29-1 to TRBJ2-5; D tentatively fits TRBD1 or TRBD2 (6 bases each). This CDR3 region has 14 residues. Germline-derived CDR1 and CDR2 are SQVTM and ANQGSEA. Trimming removed 7 bases at V and 4 bases at J, with 19 bases between. CDR3: CSAGGLLSRETQYF. CDR3 bases: TGCAGCGCCGGGGGCCTACTGAGTAGAGAGACCCAGTACTTC.

The chain has TRBV6-1 and TRBJ1-5; a weak D match, TRBD1 (6 bases). Germline CDR1 and CDR2: MNHNS and SASEGT. The CDR3 contains 17 residues. Trimming stripped 4 bases from V and 6 bases from J, with 22 bases between. The CDR3 protein is CASSGPGQGWLSQPQHF. CDR3 sequence (DNA): TGTGCCAGCAGTGGACCCGGTCAGGGGTGGCTCAGTCAGCCCCAGCATTTT.

This clonotype was counted ten times or more. The rearrangement links TRBV20-1 to TRBJ1-1; 9 nucleotides match TRBD1. The CDR3 is 14 residues long. The junction had 11 bases not matched to a gene; V was cut back by 5 bases and J by 7 bases. CDR1 DFQATT and CDR2 SNEGSKA come from the germline V gene (reference sequence). The CDR3 reads CSARSRDRVGEAFF. As DNA, the CDR3 is TGCAGTGCTCGGTCCCGGGACAGGGTGGGTGAAGCTTTCTTT.

This clonotype was counted ten times or more. The rearrangement joins TRBV4-3 to TRBJ2-1; 9 bases align to TRBD1. V shed 0 bases and J 13 bases; nucleotides not matched to a gene: 7. Germline V gives CDR1 LGHNA, CDR2 YSLEER. The CDR3 is made up of 14 amino acids. The CDR3 spells CASSQERGTGNQFF. CDR3 coding DNA: TGCGCCAGCAGCCAAGAAAGGGGGACAGGGAACCAGTTCTTC.

In this sample, this clonotype turned up many times. The chain uses TRBV11-1 and TRBJ2-3, with no clear D. The V end lost 8 bases, the J end lost 6 bases, and 9 bases lay between the germline ends. The V gene's germline CDR1 is SGHAT and CDR2 FQDESV (reference sequence). This CDR3 is 11 amino acids long. In nucleotides, the CDR3 is TGTGCCAGCGGTCATGGGGATACGCAGTATTTT. Residues: CASGHGDTQYF.

The chain uses TRBV7-2 and TRBJ1-1; D possibly corresponds to TRBD1 (5 bases). Per the germline V gene, CDR1 is SGHTA and CDR2 is FQGNSA. CDR3 length equals 17 residues. The V end lost 0 bases, the J end lost 1 base, and 15 bases lay between the germline ends. CDR3 protein: CASSLADSLIWNTEAFF. The DNA of the CDR3 is TGTGCCAGCAGCTTAGCCGACAGTTTAATTTGGAACACTGAAGCTTTCTTT.

Comment on this clonotype: One end of the junction varies from germline; a read error may be responsible. This rearrangement joins TRBV3-1 to TRBJ2-3; D is undetermined. This CDR3 comprises 12 residues. Per the germline V gene, CDR1 is LGHDT and CDR2 is YNNKEL (reference sequence). The DNA for the CDR3 is TGTGCCAGCAGCCAGCAAACAGCTACGCAGTATTTT. This translates into CASSQQTATQYF.

This clonotype was counted many times. This chain connects TRBV5-6 to TRBJ2-3; 11 bases line up with TRBD2. This CDR3 is 19 amino acids long. The germline V gene encodes CDR1 SGHDT and CDR2 YYEEEE. The V and J ends lost 1 base and 0 bases, in that order; junction bases with no gene match: 10. CDR3 in amino acids: CASSLFFRLAGSSTDTQYF. The CDR3 DNA sequence: TGTGCCAGCAGCTTGTTTTTTCGACTAGCGGGGTCTAGCACAGATACGCAGTATTTT.

This clonotype was counted at least ten times. V gene TRBV12-3 or TRBV12-4 combines with J gene TRBJ2-1; 7 bases line up with TRBD2. Trimming took 4 bases from V and 2 from J; bases not matched to a gene: 2. CDR3 length: 14 residues. The CDR3 bases are TGTGCCAGCAGTTCTAGCGGAACCTACAATGAGCAGTTCTTC. It specifies CASSSSGTYNEQFF.

The rearrangement links TRBV28 to TRBJ1-4; D uncertain. V was pared by 7 bases and J by 7 bases, with 16 bases between. Germline V gene sequence: CDR1 MDHEN, CDR2 SYDVKM. This CDR3 contains 14 residues. The CDR3 loop reads CASTKGRLGEKLFF. CDR3 in DNA: TGTGCCAGCACCAAAGGGAGGCTCGGTGAAAAACTGTTTTTT.